The 2 T cell receptor beta chains reported below all come from one sample, sequenced in a study of blood T cells in healthy people across ages. Then a second PCR, running about 6 to 12 cycles, was carried out with a sample-barcoded 5' primer and a J-beta primer mix. One entry per CDR3 protein, called by TCRdb with MiXCR from the 5' RACE reads. The repertoire consists of roughly 500,000 distinct CDR3 sequences, with 20% to 30% occurring once and the leading ten covering under 9%. This same sample was also part of a study on T cells of mothers and their children.

Sequenced input: blood. The receptor source for this set is a boy aged 5 to 17 in good health.

The J gene is TRBJ2-3, the V gene TRBV5-1; 12 nucleotides match TRBD2. Germline loops: CDR1 SGHRS, CDR2 YFSETQ. V was clipped by 0 bases and J by 2 bases; unmatched bases: 1. The CDR3 is made up of 16 amino acids. CDR3 DNA: TGCGCCAGCAGCTTGGGGACTAGCGGGGACACAGATACGCAGTATTTT. Amino acid sequence: CASSLGTSGDTDTQYF.

The chain combines TRBV6-5 with TRBJ1-6, with 9 bases aligning to TRBD1. V gave up 11 bases and J gave up 6 bases; unmatched junction bases: 2. CDR1 and CDR2 from the germline V gene are MNHEY and SVGAGI. CDR3 length: 12 residues. DNA of the CDR3: TGTGCCGCGGGACAGGGTAATTCACCCCTCCACTTT. It specifies CAAGQGNSPLHF.